A selection of T cell receptor beta chains follows, all from one sample in a study of shared clonotypes between healthy human individuals. The assay was immunoSEQ multiplex PCR, and TCRdb's table has in-frame clones only and misses some. The data show some 740,000 clones, 92% seen once. Sequencing was performed on naive CD8+ T cells sorted from blood. Every receptor here comes from a man aged 25-45 years in good health. CDR3s include the opening cysteine and the closing phenylalanine or tryptophan. Fields, in order: CDR3 length, clone size, D gene, V gene, CDR3 protein. D genes are given only for firm matches. Not all rows give a size; the values are once, few, many and, for expanded clones, a class.

>14|.|TRBD2|TRBV27
CASSLLAGVDEQYF
>16|.|TRBD2|TRBV7-9
CASSIGGLATYNEQFF
>18|once|TRBD2|TRBV15
CATSRGGLADERTGELFF
>15|.|.|TRBV7-9
CASSDGTAPNQPQHF
>18|.|.|TRBV4-3
CASSHFSLDREGAGELFF
>15|.|.|TRBV10-2
CASSESRERTGELFF
>13|.|.|TRBV28
CASSLRGTGELFF
>16|.|TRBD2|TRBV7-6
CASSLMASGSLGEQFF
>13|.|.|TRBV19
CASSKQGNTEAFF
>17|.|TRBD2|TRBV2
CASSVTSLDNAYNEQFF
>16|.|TRBD1|TRBV19
CASYGRGLFRNTEAFF
>17|.|TRBD2|TRBV4-2
CASSQDGGRAAKNIQYF
>14|.|.|TRBV4-1
CASSQGSSNQPQHF
>13|.|.|TRBV10-3
CAISERLYNEQFF
>13|.|.|TRBV7-9
CASTHGLNYGYTF
>15|.|TRBD2|TRBV5-1
CASSLGLAGFEEQYF
>13|.|.|TRBV6-6
CASSYSAQNGYTF
>13|.|.|TRBV11-3
CASSSKWGYEQYF
>16|.|TRBD1|TRBV7-8
CASSPTGDRRNYGYTF
>15|.|TRBD1|TRBV5-4
CASSKQGDGTDTQYF
>17|.|TRBD1|TRBV7-3
CASRARGRFGSNQPQHF
>14|.|.|TRBV6-5
CASSYSPGGDGYTF
>14|few|.|TRBV11-1
CASSSRDGLWRQFF
>14|.|.|TRBV2
CASSAFGQNYGYTF
>14|.|.|TRBV7-9
CASTQTERPGEQYF
>13|.|.|TRBV10-3
CAISGADNEKLFF
>13|.|.|TRBV15
CATSRAITDTQYF
>14|.|.|TRBV5-1
CASRDFGGQDTQYF
>12|.|.|TRBV27
CASWQKFNIQYF
>13|.|.|TRBV7-9
CASSLATGHGYTF
>15|.|TRBD2|TRBV7-9
CASSLALGGEETQYF
>14|.|.|TRBV27
CASSSTTGFYEQYF
>17|.|.|TRBV7-9
CASSLSGLGPTNEKLFF
>15|.|TRBD1|TRBV28
CASSYRTGSQYEQYF
>19|.|.|TRBV19
CASSSLIGAQEGFNEKLFF
>13|once|.|TRBV7-2
CASSFGTHYEQYF
>16|.|TRBD2|TRBV7-2
CASSLALAESYNEQFF
>16|.|.|TRBV28
CASSLISSYMGSEQYF
>14|.|.|TRBV6-6
CASLPGFYTDTQYF
>15|.|TRBD1|TRBV6-5
CASSQYNTGADTQYF
>14|.|TRBD1|TRBV6-5
CASSYSGQGDIQYF
>14|few|TRBD2|TRBV27
CASSLAGVAHEQYF
>14|.|TRBD2|TRBV28
CASSSRDYLYEQYF
>18|.|.|TRBV7-2
CASSFRSWVGGRGETQYF
>14|.|TRBD2|TRBV29-1
CSVFLAGSMDTQYF
>14|.|.|TRBV5-6
CASSLVSGRETQYF
>15|.|.|TRBV7-9
CASSDDSSSTDTQYF
>18|.|.|TRBV5-1
CASSSQIGASPNDNEQFF